One and the same sample provided the 25 T cell receptor beta chains below, sequenced in a study of OX40 agonist ivuxolimab in advanced cancers. The assay was immunoSEQ multiplex PCR, and TCRdb's table has in-frame clones only and misses some. The table includes tens of thousands of clones, around 86% detected once. Sequencing used CD4+ or CD8+ T cells sorted from blood, obtained in a trial of the OX40 agonist ivuxolimab. All receptors come from an adult with an advanced solid tumor such as melanoma, head and neck, liver or kidney cancer.

V is TRBV6-1 and J is TRBJ2-1; the match to TRBD2 covers 14 bases. Looked up from germline, CDR1 is MNHNS and CDR2 is SASEGT. The V gene end was trimmed by 8 bases and the J gene end by 4 bases; junction bases not matched to a gene: 4. CDR3 length: 15 residues. The CDR3 nucleotides read TGTGCCAGCCGGACTAGCGGGGGGATATACAATGAGCAGTTCTTC. The encoded protein is CASRTSGGIYNEQFF.

The chain uses TRBV5-1 and TRBJ2-7; 8 nucleotides align to TRBD1. Trimming removed 4 bases from V and 5 bases from J; junction bases left unmatched: 5. The V gene's germline CDR1 is SGHRS and CDR2 YFSETQ. The CDR3 runs 13 residues. The CDR3 nucleotides read TGCGCCAGCAGCCGGGACAGGAGCAACGAGCAGTACTTC. Translating it yields CASSRDRSNEQYF.

This chain joins TRBV6-1 and TRBJ2-3; 8 positions match TRBD2. The junction had 5 bases not matched to a gene; V was cut back by 1 base and J by 2 bases. Germline assignment: CDR1 MNHNS and CDR2 SASEGT. The CDR3 has 16 amino acids. CDR3 sequence: CASSEDIAGLTDTQYF. The DNA for the CDR3 is TGTGCCAGCAGTGAAGATATAGCGGGACTCACAGATACGCAGTATTTT.

The rearrangement uses TRBV6-1 and TRBJ1-2; possibly TRBD1 for D (5 bases). CDR1 MNHNS and CDR2 SASEGT come from the germline V gene. The CDR3 totals 13 residues. Trimming took off 8 bases at V and 6 bases at J, with 16 bases between the two ends. The CDR3 DNA reads as TGTGCCAGCGACCGGGACTCAACGCATGGCTACACCTTC. It is translated as CASDRDSTHGYTF.

This chain links TRBV5-6 with TRBJ2-2; D unclear. This CDR3 is built from 15 residues. Trimming stripped 2 bases from V and 1 base from J, with 9 bases between. The germline V gene has CDR1 SGHDT and CDR2 YYEEEE. Here the CDR3 DNA reads TGTGCCAGCAGCTTATTTTCACGGAACACCGGGGAGCTGTTTTTT. This gives the protein CASSLFSRNTGELFF.

The chain is built from TRBV28 and TRBJ2-7, with D perhaps TRBD1 (5 bases). The CDR3 extends over 15 amino acids. Germline-derived CDR1 and CDR2 are MDHEN and SYDVKM. Trimming took 7 bases from V and 3 from J, leaving 19 bases between them. The CDR3 sequence: CASIPRRQGRYEQYF. CDR3 coding DNA: TGTGCCAGCATCCCCAGACGGCAGGGCCGCTACGAGCAGTACTTC.

The gene calls are TRBV27 and TRBJ2-2, with D possibly being TRBD1 or TRBD2 (6 bases each). Germline V lookup: CDR1 MNHEY, CDR2 SMNVEV (reference sequence). The CDR3 extends over 19 amino acids. The V end was cut by 3 bases, the J end by 4 bases, with 24 bases between. The CDR3 region has the DNA TGTGCCAGCAGTTTCGGATCAACTAGCTCATTCAGGGGCACCGGGGAGCTGTTTTTT. Residues: CASSFGSTSSFRGTGELFF.

The chain is built from TRBV7-3 and TRBJ1-6; 9 nucleotides match TRBD1. The ends lost 2 bases at V and 8 bases at J; junction bases unmatched: 7. Per the germline V gene, CDR1 is SGHTA and CDR2 is FQGTGA. The CDR3 has 16 residues. The CDR3 region has the DNA TGTGCCAGCAGCTTAGAGGGTCGGACAGGGGATTCACCCCTCCACTTT. It translates to CASSLEGRTGDSPLHF.

The chain is built from TRBV9 and TRBJ1-2; D remains ambiguous. The CDR3 is made up of 16 amino acids. The V gene's germline CDR1 is SGDLS and CDR2 YYNGEE. V lost 3 bases to trimming and J lost 4 bases, with 19 bases between them. DNA for the CDR3: TGTGCCAGCAGCGCCGTGGTCGGGGTTGGCGGCTATGGCTACACCTTC. It encodes CASSAVVGVGGYGYTF.

The CDR3 loop is CASSFTEITEAFF. The CDR3 coding sequence is TGTGCCAGCAGCTTTACAGAAATAACTGAAGCTTTCTTT. The chain recombines TRBV7-3 with TRBJ1-1; D is uncertain. This CDR3 region has 13 residues. With 3 bases removed from V and 5 bases from J, the gap between germline ends came to 10 bases. In germline, CDR1 is SGHTA, CDR2 FQGTGA. Based on the CDR3 plus reference TRBV7-3 and TRBJ1-1, the full variable domain is GAGVSQTPSNKVTEKGKYVELRCDPISGHTALYWYRQSLGQGPEFLIYFQGTGAADDSGLPNDRFFAVRPEGSVSTLKIQRTERGDSAVYLCASSFTEITEAFFGQGTRLTVV.

The V call is TRBV7-9, the J call TRBJ2-2, with a tentative D call TRBD1 (6 bases). In germline, CDR1 is SEHNR, CDR2 FQNEAQ (reference sequence). The CDR3 totals 15 residues. V dropped 6 bases and J dropped 5 bases, with 16 bases sitting between them. CDR3 sequence: CASSLTGTSTGELFF. CDR3 bases: TGTGCCAGCAGTTTGACCGGGACATCTACCGGGGAGCTGTTTTTT. Variable domain in full (rest from reference TRBV7-9 and TRBJ2-2): DTGVSQNPRHKITKRGQNVTFRCDPISEHNRLYWYRQTLGQGPEFLTYFQNEAQLEKSRLLSDRFSAERPKGSFSTLEIQRTEQGDSAMYLCASSLTGTSTGELFFGEGSRLTVL.

The CDR3 coding sequence is TGTGCCAGCTCACCAGGGGCAGATGAAGCTTTCTTT. Its protein is CASSPGADEAFF. The chain carries TRBV18 and TRBJ1-1; D is possibly TRBD1 (5 bases). Germline values: CDR1 KGHSH, CDR2 LQKENI. V was clipped by 2 bases and J by 7 bases, with 8 bases between them. The CDR3 consists of 12 residues.

This chain connects TRBV6-6 to TRBJ2-5; D is undetermined. The CDR3 loop spans 11 amino acids. V lost 5 bases and J lost 5, with 6 bases in between. The V gene's germline CDR1 is MNHNY and CDR2 SVGAGI (reference sequence). DNA of the CDR3: TGTGCCAGCAGTGCCCAGGAGACCCAGTACTTC. Translating gives CASSAQETQYF.

The rearrangement uses TRBV5-1 and TRBJ1-3, with D unclear. Trimming shortened V by 5 bases and J by 0 bases, and 9 bases separated the two germline ends. The germline V gene encodes CDR1 SGHRS and CDR2 YFSETQ. This CDR3 region has 14 residues. CDR3 sequence: CASRDAPSGNTIYF. Written as DNA, the CDR3 is TGCGCCAGCAGGGACGCACCCTCTGGAAACACCATATATTTT.

This clone was seen only a few times. This chain links TRBV6-1 with TRBJ1-5; D is undetermined. V dropped 8 bases and J dropped 3 bases, with 11 bases sitting between them. The CDR3 spans 13 residues. Looked up from germline, CDR1 is MNHNS and CDR2 is SASEGT. This CDR3 reads CASLRGNNQPQHF. The CDR3 DNA sequence: TGTGCCAGCCTACGGGGAAACAATCAGCCCCAGCATTTT.

This sequence joins TRBV5-6 and TRBJ1-2, with TRBD1 as a possible D gene (5 bases). The CDR3 has 15 residues. V dropped 4 bases and J dropped 5 bases, with 18 bases sitting between them. In germline, CDR1 is SGHDT, CDR2 YYEEEE. CDR3 sequence: CASSPGGGGQYGYTF. CDR3 DNA sequence: TGTGCCAGCAGCCCCGGAGGCGGGGGTCAGTATGGCTACACCTTC.

As for this clone: The sample contains more than one DNA sequence encoding this CDR3. V gene TRBV5-5 combines with J gene TRBJ1-3; no reliable D call. Trimming shortened V by 4 bases and J by 4 bases, and 12 bases separated the two germline ends. The CDR3 is made up of 14 amino acids. Germline V lookup: CDR1 SGHKS, CDR2 YYEKEE (reference sequence). CDR3 bases: TGTGCCAGCAGCCCGAGCGGGTACGGAAACACCATATATTTT. Amino acid sequence: CASSPSGYGNTIYF.

This chain uses TRBV28 with TRBJ1-5, with a tentative D call TRBD1 (5 bases). Trimming shortened V by 1 base and J by 7 bases, and 11 bases separated the two germline ends. Per germline, CDR1 MDHEN and CDR2 SYDVKM. CDR3 size: 14 residues. The CDR3 bases are TGTGCCAGCAGTTTATTGGGGGGGAACCAGCCCCAGCATTTT. It is translated as CASSLLGGNQPQHF.

The chain recombines TRBV5-6 with TRBJ2-5; D gene unclear. The CDR3 sequence is 15 residues long. With 5 bases removed from V and 3 bases from J, the gap between germline ends came to 17 bases. Per germline, CDR1 SGHDT and CDR2 YYEEEE. The CDR3 loop reads CASRPITDQKETQYF. CDR3 DNA sequence: TGTGCCAGCAGACCCATAACGGACCAGAAAGAGACCCAGTACTTC.

The V and J genes are TRBV2 and TRBJ2-7; D assignment may be TRBD1 or TRBD2 (5 bases each). The CDR3 runs 15 residues. V was pared by 1 base and J by 6 bases, with 16 bases between. Per germline, CDR1 SNHLY and CDR2 FYNNEI. DNA of the CDR3: TGTGCCAGCAGTGAAGTGGGGCAGGGAGCCACCGAGCAGTACTTC. It specifies CASSEVGQGATEQYF.

The J gene is TRBJ2-1, the V gene TRBV29-1; D not resolved. This CDR3 comprises 13 residues. Deletions cut 4 bases from V and 5 bases from J, with 12 bases between. Per the germline V gene, CDR1 is SQVTM and CDR2 is ANQGSEA. The CDR3, as DNA: TGCAGCGTTGTAATTGGCAGCAACAATGAGCAGTTCTTC. The encoded protein is CSVVIGSNNEQFF.

V is TRBV4-1 and J is TRBJ2-7; unclear D gene. V was shortened by 0 bases and J by 3 bases, with 12 bases between the two germline ends. Germline-derived CDR1 and CDR2 are MGHRA and YSYEKL. This CDR3 contains 15 residues. DNA for the CDR3: TGCGCCAGCAGCCAAGAGCGGCAGACTTTCTACGAGCAGTACTTC. It translates to CASSQERQTFYEQYF.

The genes are TRBV5-1 and TRBJ2-7; 11 nucleotides agree with TRBD1. The CDR3 totals 17 residues. V lost 2 bases and J lost 0; bases outside the gene matches: 7. Germline CDR1 and CDR2: SGHRS and YFSETQ. CDR3 in amino acids: CASSLRTGTGGSYEQYF. The CDR3 DNA reads as TGCGCCAGCAGCTTAAGGACGGGGACAGGGGGCTCCTACGAGCAGTACTTC. The whole variable domain, filled in from reference TRBV5-1 and TRBJ2-7, reads KAGVTQTPRYLIKTRGQQVTLSCSPISGHRSVSWYQQTPGQGLQFLFEYFSETQRNKGNFPGRFSGRQFSNSRSEMNVSTLELGDSALYLCASSLRTGTGGSYEQYFGPGTRLTVT.

The rearrangement links TRBV27 to TRBJ2-7, with 8 positions matching TRBD2. Germline V gene lookup returns CDR1 MNHEY and CDR2 SMNVEV (reference sequence). The CDR3 has 16 residues. V lost 6 bases and J lost 6; bases outside the gene matches: 16. Here the CDR3 reads CASRELVAGGYSEQYF. DNA of the CDR3: TGTGCCAGCAGAGAGTTAGTCGCGGGGGGCTACTCCGAGCAGTACTTC.

The rearrangement links TRBV27 to TRBJ2-1; TRBD2 might be the D (6 bases). Trimming stripped 2 bases from V and 10 bases from J, with 9 bases between. From germline, CDR1 is MNHEY and CDR2 SMNVEV (reference sequence). This CDR3 has 12 residues. In DNA, the CDR3 is TGTGCCAGCAGTTTAAGGGGACTCGAGCAGTTCTTC. It encodes CASSLRGLEQFF.